This is a list of T cell receptor beta chains from one sample in a study of blood T cell repertoires in COVID-19. The method was immunoSEQ multiplex PCR; TCRdb's version includes in-frame clones alone and lacks a portion of them. The sample contains about 210,000 clones, roughly 82% of which appear only once. Source material: peripheral blood. The receptors come from a middle-aged man with active or convalescent COVID-19. Each CDR3 is given with its conserved first and last residue. Fields, in order: V gene, clone size, D gene, J gene, CDR3 DNA, CDR3 protein. The D gene is left open where the match is weak. For some rows the clone size is stated as once, few or many, or as a class when expanded; others skip it.

v_gene: TRBV10-3
abundance: .
d_gene: TRBD1
j_gene: TRBJ1-6
CDR3nt: TGTGCCACCGCGACAGGGTTAAATTCACCCCTCCACTTT
CDR3aa: CATATGLNSPLHF

v_gene: TRBV5-1
abundance: few
d_gene: .
j_gene: TRBJ2-3
CDR3nt: TGCGCCAGCAGCCCTCTCTCCGGAGCGGATACGCAGTATTTT
CDR3aa: CASSPLSGADTQYF

v_gene: TRBV14
abundance: .
d_gene: .
j_gene: TRBJ2-1
CDR3nt: TGTGCCAGCAGCCAAGGCGCGTCAAAGGGGGATGAGCAGTTCTTC
CDR3aa: CASSQGASKGDEQFF

v_gene: TRBV28
abundance: once
d_gene: .
j_gene: TRBJ2-5
CDR3nt: TGTGCCAGCAGACAGGGTTGGCAAGAGACCCAGTACTTC
CDR3aa: CASRQGWQETQYF

v_gene: TRBV4-3
abundance: .
d_gene: .
j_gene: TRBJ1-1
CDR3nt: TGCGCCAGCAGCCAATTAACAGGCCTTGGGAACACTGAAGCTTTCTTT
CDR3aa: CASSQLTGLGNTEAFF

v_gene: TRBV18
abundance: few
d_gene: TRBD1
j_gene: TRBJ1-6
CDR3nt: TGTGCCAGCTCACCCGGGACAGGAGCCAATTCACCCCTCCACTTT
CDR3aa: CASSPGTGANSPLHF

v_gene: TRBV7-8
abundance: .
d_gene: TRBD1
j_gene: TRBJ1-2
CDR3nt: TGTGCCAGCAGCATTACAGGGGCCAACTATGGCTACACCTTC
CDR3aa: CASSITGANYGYTF

v_gene: TRBV5-1
abundance: few
d_gene: .
j_gene: TRBJ1-2
CDR3nt: TGCGCCAGCAGCTTCCTACAGGCTCCCTATGGCTACACCTTC
CDR3aa: CASSFLQAPYGYTF

v_gene: TRBV19
abundance: few
d_gene: .
j_gene: TRBJ2-2
CDR3nt: TGTGCCAGTAGTACAGGGGTCACCGGGGAGCTGTTTTTT
CDR3aa: CASSTGVTGELFF

v_gene: TRBV18
abundance: .
d_gene: .
j_gene: TRBJ1-1
CDR3nt: TGTGCCAGCTCACCGACAGAGAGTTGGAGGAACACTGAAGCTTTCTTT
CDR3aa: CASSPTESWRNTEAFF

v_gene: TRBV2
abundance: .
d_gene: TRBD1
j_gene: TRBJ2-7
CDR3nt: TGTGCCAGCCAGGACAGGGGACACGAGCAGTACTTC
CDR3aa: CASQDRGHEQYF

v_gene: TRBV5-4
abundance: .
d_gene: .
j_gene: TRBJ1-4
CDR3nt: TGTGCCAGCAGCGAACGGGACGGGGGTGAAAAACTGTTTTTT
CDR3aa: CASSERDGGEKLFF